The 8 T cell receptor beta chains below were found in one sample sequenced in a study of brain T cells in children with intractable seizures. Regarding time point: blood from clinic visit 5 months post-surgery; TSC patient then seizure free. TCRdb keeps only in-frame clones here, not all; method: immunoSEQ multiplex PCR. The sample has about 340,000 clones; roughly 92% are singletons. Source: peripheral blood, taken approximately 5 months after surgery. The receptors originated from a boy under three years old with tuberous sclerosis and intractable seizures.

The chain links TRBV28 to TRBJ2-7; D may match TRBD1 or TRBD2 (6 bases each). V was shortened by 5 bases and J by 4 bases, with 21 bases between the two germline ends. CDR3 length: 16 residues. Germline V lookup: CDR1 MDHEN, CDR2 SYDVKM. The CDR3 is CASSRRGPGARYEQYF. CDR3 nucleotide sequence: TGTGCCAGCAGTCGCCGGGGTCCGGGGGCCCGTTACGAGCAGTACTTC.

This chain links TRBV28 with TRBJ2-1; D unclear. V was trimmed by 0 bases and J by 2 bases, leaving 8 bases between them. This CDR3 region has 15 residues. Per germline, CDR1 MDHEN and CDR2 SYDVKM. For the CDR3, the DNA is TGTGCCAGCAGTTTATGGACAAAAACCTACAATGAGCAGTTCTTC. As protein: CASSLWTKTYNEQFF.

The chain uses TRBV11-3 and TRBJ1-4; 7 nucleotides agree with TRBD1. Germline CDR1 SGHNT, CDR2 YENEEA. The CDR3 length is 17 residues. The trim removed 3 bases at V and 4 bases at J, leaving 11 bases unmatched. The CDR3 DNA is TGTGCCAGCAGCTTCCGAGCAGGGGGACAGCTTAATGAAAAACTGTTTTTT. This translates into CASSFRAGGQLNEKLFF.

This chain connects TRBV7-6 to TRBJ2-1; TRBD1 or TRBD2 may be the D gene (5 bases each). This CDR3 has 15 amino acids. Trimming took 2 bases from V and 3 from J, leaving 11 bases between them. In germline, CDR1 is SGHVS, CDR2 FNYEAQ. Here the CDR3 reads CASSLIGTNYNEQFF. CDR3 DNA: TGTGCCAGCAGCTTAATCGGGACGAACTACAATGAGCAGTTCTTC.

The chain recombines TRBV6-1 with TRBJ1-1; D is unresolved. V shed 2 bases and J shed 1 base, with 11 bases lying between them. The germline V gene has CDR1 MNHNS and CDR2 SASEGT. The CDR3 spans 15 residues. CDR3 amino acids: CASSEIILRNTEAFF. CDR3 sequence (DNA): TGTGCCAGCAGTGAAATAATTTTACGGAACACTGAAGCTTTCTTT.

This chain joins TRBV9 and TRBJ2-1; TRBD2 matches at 11 bases. Germline V gives CDR1 SGDLS, CDR2 YYNGEE. Trimming took 4 bases from V and 8 from J; bases not matched to a gene: 8. The CDR3 totals 15 residues. The CDR3 sequence is CASSLTTSGSDEQFF. In DNA, the CDR3 is TGTGCCAGCAGCCTAACCACTAGCGGGAGTGATGAGCAGTTCTTC.

This chain joins TRBV7-9 and TRBJ2-1; D tentatively reads TRBD1 or TRBD2 (6 bases each). The length of the CDR3 is 13 residues. The germline V and J ends were trimmed by 6 bases and 10 bases, with 16 bases remaining between them. Per the germline V gene, CDR1 is SEHNR and CDR2 is FQNEAQ (reference sequence). CDR3 DNA sequence: TGTGCCAGCAGACTAGGGGGACGGGGGGAGCAGTTCTTC. Translated: CASRLGGRGEQFF.

This rearrangement joins TRBV5-4 to TRBJ2-7; D is ambiguous. The V and J ends lost 0 bases and 0 bases respectively, with 7 bases between them. CDR3 size: 14 residues. Germline loops: CDR1 SGHNT, CDR2 YYREEE (reference sequence). The chain's CDR3 is CASSLEVSSYEQYF. Written as DNA, the CDR3 is TGTGCCAGCAGCTTGGAAGTGAGCTCCTACGAGCAGTACTTC.